This T cell receptor (beta chain) was recovered during a study of T-cell memory formation after mild COVID-19. Background on the study: TCR clusters mostly belonged to single donors.

General study points: Most CD4+ clones that shrank were in CM and EM, while CD8+ ones turned up in EMRA. Among clones contracting day 15 to 85, CD4/CD8 was balanced, whereas later expanders leaned CD4+.

From 5'RACE with constant-segment primers came TCR alpha and TCR beta cDNA libraries that carried sample barcodes and UMIs. TCRdb itself ran the 5' RACE reads through MiXCR, one entry per CDR3 protein. The sample includes about 350,000 distinct CDR3 sequences, roughly an eighth of them seen just once. The length of the CDR3 is 14 residues. CDR1 and CDR2 (germline): LGHDT, YNNKEL (reference sequence). V lost 0 bases and J 4 bases, leaving 9 bases between the germline ends. Notes on this clonotype: Its specificity is unknown.

This sequence joins TRBV3-1 and TRBJ2-5; D not resolved. Sequenced: PBMCs or a T cell subset sorted from them (not recorded which). The clonotype was recovered from a man aged 18 to 29 who had mild COVID-19 (a few samples of this study predate the infection). Cell type and time point are not known. This CDR3 reads CASSQDRTRETQYF. Written as DNA, the CDR3 is TGTGCCAGCAGCCAAGATAGAACGCGAGAGACCCAGTACTTC.